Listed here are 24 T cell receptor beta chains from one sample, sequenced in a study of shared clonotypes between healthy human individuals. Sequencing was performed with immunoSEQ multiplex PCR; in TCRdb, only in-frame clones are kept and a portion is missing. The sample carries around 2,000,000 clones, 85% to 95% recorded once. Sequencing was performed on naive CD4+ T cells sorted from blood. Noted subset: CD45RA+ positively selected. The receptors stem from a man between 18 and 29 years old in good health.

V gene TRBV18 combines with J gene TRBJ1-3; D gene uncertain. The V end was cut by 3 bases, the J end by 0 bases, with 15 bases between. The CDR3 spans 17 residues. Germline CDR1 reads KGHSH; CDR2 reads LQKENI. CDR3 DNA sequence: TGTGCCAGCTCACCCCAAAGTCCGCAGAACTCTGGAAACACCATATATTTT. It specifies CASSPQSPQNSGNTIYF.

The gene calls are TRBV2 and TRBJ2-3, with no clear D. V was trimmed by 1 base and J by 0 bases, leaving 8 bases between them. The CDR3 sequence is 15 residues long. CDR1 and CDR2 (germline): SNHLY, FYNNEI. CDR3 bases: TGTGCCAGCAGTGAAGACTACCCCAGCACAGATACGCAGTATTTT. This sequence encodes CASSEDYPSTDTQYF.

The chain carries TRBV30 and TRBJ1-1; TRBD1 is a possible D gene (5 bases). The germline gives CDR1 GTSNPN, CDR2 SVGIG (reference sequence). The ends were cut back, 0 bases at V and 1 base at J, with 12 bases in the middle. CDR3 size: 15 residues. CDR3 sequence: CAWSVLSRGNTEAFF. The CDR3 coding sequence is TGTGCCTGGAGTGTATTGAGTAGGGGGAACACTGAAGCTTTCTTT.

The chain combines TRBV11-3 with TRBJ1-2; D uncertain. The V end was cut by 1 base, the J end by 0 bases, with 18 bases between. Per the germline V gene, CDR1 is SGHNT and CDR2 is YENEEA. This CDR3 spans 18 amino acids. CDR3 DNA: TGTGCCAGCAGCTTAGTTTCCACCCGGGTTGAAGCTAACTATGGCTACACCTTC. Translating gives CASSLVSTRVEANYGYTF.

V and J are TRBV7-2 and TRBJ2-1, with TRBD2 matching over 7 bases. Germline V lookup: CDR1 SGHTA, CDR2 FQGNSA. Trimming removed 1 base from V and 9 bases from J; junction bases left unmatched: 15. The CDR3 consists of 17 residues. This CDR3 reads CASSLVASGISGPEQFF. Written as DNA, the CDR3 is TGTGCCAGCAGCTTAGTGGCCAGCGGGATCTCCGGGCCTGAGCAGTTCTTC.

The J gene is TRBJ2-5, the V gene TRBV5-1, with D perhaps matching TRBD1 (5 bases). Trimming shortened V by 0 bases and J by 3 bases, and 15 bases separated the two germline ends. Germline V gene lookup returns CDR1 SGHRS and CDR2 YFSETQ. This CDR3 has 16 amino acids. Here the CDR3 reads CASSLESPGYKETQYF. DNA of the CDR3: TGCGCCAGCAGCTTGGAGTCCCCAGGGTATAAAGAGACCCAGTACTTC.

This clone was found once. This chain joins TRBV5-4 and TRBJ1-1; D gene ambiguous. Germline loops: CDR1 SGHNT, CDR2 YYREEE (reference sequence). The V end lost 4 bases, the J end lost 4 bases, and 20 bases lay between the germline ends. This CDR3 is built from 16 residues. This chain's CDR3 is CASSRQTPGPRTEAFF. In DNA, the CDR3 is TGTGCCAGCAGCCGTCAAACACCCGGGCCGCGCACTGAAGCTTTCTTT.

Here the CDR3 DNA reads TGTGCCAGCAGTGAGACTAGCGCGAACACCGGGGAGCTGTTTTTT. Translated: CASSETSANTGELFF. The rearrangement joins TRBV2 to TRBJ2-2, with 8 bases that match TRBD2. CDR1 is SNHLY, CDR2 FYNNEI, per germline. This CDR3 has 15 residues. The V segment lost 3 bases and the J segment 0 bases; nucleotides outside the gene matches: 0.

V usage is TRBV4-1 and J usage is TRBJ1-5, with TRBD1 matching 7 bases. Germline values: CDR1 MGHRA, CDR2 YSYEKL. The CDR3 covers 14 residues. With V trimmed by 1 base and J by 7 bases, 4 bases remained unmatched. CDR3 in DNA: TGCGCCAGCAGCCAAGGACAGGGCGTCCAGCCCCAGCATTTT. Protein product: CASSQGQGVQPQHF.

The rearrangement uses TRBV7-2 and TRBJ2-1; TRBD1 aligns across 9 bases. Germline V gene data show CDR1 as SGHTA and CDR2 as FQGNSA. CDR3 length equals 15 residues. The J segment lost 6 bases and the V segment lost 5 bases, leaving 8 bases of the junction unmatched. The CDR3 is CASSPGGQGTNEQFF. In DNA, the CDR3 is TGTGCCAGCAGCCCGGGGGGACAGGGAACCAATGAGCAGTTCTTC.

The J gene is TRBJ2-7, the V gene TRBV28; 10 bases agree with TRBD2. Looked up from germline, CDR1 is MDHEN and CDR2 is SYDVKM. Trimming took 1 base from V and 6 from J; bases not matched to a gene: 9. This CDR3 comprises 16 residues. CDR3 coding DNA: TGTGCCAGCAGTTTATCCAAGTCTAGCGGGGGCAGCGAGCAGTACTTC. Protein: CASSLSKSSGGSEQYF.

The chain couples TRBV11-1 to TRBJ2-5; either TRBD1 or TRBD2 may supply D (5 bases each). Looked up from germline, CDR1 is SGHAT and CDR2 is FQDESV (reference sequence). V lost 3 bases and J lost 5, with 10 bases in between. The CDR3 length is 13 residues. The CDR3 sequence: CASSFSGPETQYF. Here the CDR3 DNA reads TGTGCCAGCAGCTTCTCGGGACCGGAGACCCAGTACTTC.

The CDR3 DNA reads as TGTGCCAGCAGGGATACAGGGAACACTGAAGCTTTCTTT. It codes for CASRDTGNTEAFF. V usage is TRBV2 and J usage is TRBJ1-1; possibly TRBD1 for D (5 bases). CDR3 length equals 13 residues. Germline V gene data show CDR1 as SNHLY and CDR2 as FYNNEI. Trimming left V 6 bases short and J 1 base short, with 9 bases between.

CDR3 DNA: TGTGCCAGCAGTAGGGACCGATTCAAGCAGTACTTC. This encodes CASSRDRFKQYF. The chain uses TRBV2 and TRBJ2-7; either TRBD1 or TRBD2 may fit D (5 bases each). Germline values: CDR1 SNHLY, CDR2 FYNNEI. The germline V and J ends were trimmed by 5 bases and 8 bases, with 13 bases remaining between them. CDR3 length: 12 residues.

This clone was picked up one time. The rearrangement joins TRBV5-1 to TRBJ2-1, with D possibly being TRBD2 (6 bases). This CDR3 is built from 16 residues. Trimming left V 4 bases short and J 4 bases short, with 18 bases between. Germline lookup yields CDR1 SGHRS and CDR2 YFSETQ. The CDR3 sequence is CASSGGTSNRYNEQFF. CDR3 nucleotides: TGCGCCAGCAGCGGCGGGACCTCGAACCGGTACAATGAGCAGTTCTTC.

The chain's CDR3 is CASSPAGQVNTGELFF. The CDR3 nucleotides read TGTGCCAGCTCACCAGCGGGACAGGTTAACACCGGGGAGCTGTTTTTT. This chain uses TRBV18 with TRBJ2-2; 8 bases line up with TRBD1. Germline CDR1 and CDR2: KGHSH and LQKENI. Germline trimming cut 2 bases from V and 2 bases from J; bases unmatched to any gene: 4. This CDR3 is 16 amino acids long.

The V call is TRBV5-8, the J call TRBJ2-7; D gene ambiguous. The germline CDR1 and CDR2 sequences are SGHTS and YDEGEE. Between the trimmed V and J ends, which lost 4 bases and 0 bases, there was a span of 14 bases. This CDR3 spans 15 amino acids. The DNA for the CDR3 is TGTGCCAGCAGCGGGGTGGTGCAGTTCTCCTACGAGCAGTACTTC. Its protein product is CASSGVVQFSYEQYF.

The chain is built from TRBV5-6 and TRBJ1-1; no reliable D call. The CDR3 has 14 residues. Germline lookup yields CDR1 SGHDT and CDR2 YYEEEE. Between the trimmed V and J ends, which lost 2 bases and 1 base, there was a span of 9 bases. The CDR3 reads CASSFVRQNTEAFF. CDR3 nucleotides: TGTGCCAGCAGCTTTGTGCGTCAGAACACTGAAGCTTTCTTT.

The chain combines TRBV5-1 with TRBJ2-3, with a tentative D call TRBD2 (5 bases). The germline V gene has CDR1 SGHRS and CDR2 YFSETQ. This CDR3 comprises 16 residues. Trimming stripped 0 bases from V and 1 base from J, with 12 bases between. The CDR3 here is CASSLVPFGGTDTQYF. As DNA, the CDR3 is TGCGCCAGCAGCTTGGTTCCCTTCGGGGGCACAGATACGCAGTATTTT.

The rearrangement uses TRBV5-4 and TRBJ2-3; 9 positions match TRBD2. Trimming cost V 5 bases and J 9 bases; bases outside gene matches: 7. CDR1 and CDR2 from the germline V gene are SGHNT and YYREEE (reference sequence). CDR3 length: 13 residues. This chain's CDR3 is CASRRTSGQTQYF. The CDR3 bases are TGTGCCAGCAGACGCACTAGCGGGCAGACGCAGTATTTT.

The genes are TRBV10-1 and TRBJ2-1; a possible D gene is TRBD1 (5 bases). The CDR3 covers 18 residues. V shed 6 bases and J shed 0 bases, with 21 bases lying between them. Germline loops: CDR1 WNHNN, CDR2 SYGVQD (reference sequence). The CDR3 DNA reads TGCGCCAGCAGGGATAGGACACCTCAACTAAACTCCTACAATGAGCAGTTCTTC. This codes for CASRDRTPQLNSYNEQFF.

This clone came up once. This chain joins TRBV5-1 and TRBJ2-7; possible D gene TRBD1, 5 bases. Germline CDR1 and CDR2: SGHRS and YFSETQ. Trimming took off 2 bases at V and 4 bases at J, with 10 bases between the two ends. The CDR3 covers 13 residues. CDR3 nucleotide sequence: TGCGCCAGCAGCTTAACGGACAAGTACGAGCAGTACTTC. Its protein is CASSLTDKYEQYF.

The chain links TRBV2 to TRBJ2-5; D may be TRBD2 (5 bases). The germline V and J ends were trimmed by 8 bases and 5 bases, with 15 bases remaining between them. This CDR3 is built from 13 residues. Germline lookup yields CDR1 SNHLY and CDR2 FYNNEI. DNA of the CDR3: TGTGCCAGCGCTACTGGACTGGGGGAGACCCAGTACTTC. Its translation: CASATGLGETQYF.

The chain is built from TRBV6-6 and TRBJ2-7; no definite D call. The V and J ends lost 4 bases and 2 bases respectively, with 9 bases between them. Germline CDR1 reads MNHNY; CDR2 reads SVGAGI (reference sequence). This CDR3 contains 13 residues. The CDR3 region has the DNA TGTGCCAGCAGTTGGGCTGAACCCTACGAGCAGTACTTC. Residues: CASSWAEPYEQYF.